The TCR beta chain described here comes from a study of regulatory T cells in long-lasting Graves disease. A word on this clonotype: Its antigen is not known.

Time point: persistent/refractory GD, antithyroid drugs over 5 years with positive TRAb. Scientists built the TCR library using RNA that was extracted from PBMCs. In this cohort, patients came from an endocrinology department located in Xi'an, China. Sequencing libraries for TCR beta were prepared with iRepertoire HTBI primers and Arm-PCR of CDR3 regions. TCRdb reprocessed the multiplex PCR reads via MiXCR and lists one record per CDR3 protein. The sample shows around 400,000 distinct CDR3 sequences, less than 25% of them seen only once. The CDR3 has 13 amino acids. V lost 5 bases to trimming and J lost 6 bases, with 16 bases between them. CDR1 is DFQATT, CDR2 SNEGSKA, per germline (reference sequence). General study results and limits: Persistent patients had a count of shared public clonotypes (2,741) that exceeded that of new patients (approximately 920). Lower TCR diversity characterized persistent Graves' patients relative to newly diagnosed patients. The study found TRBV28, TRBJ1-2 and TRBJ2-5 favored in persistent disease.

This specimen was peripheral blood mononuclear cells (PBMCs), taken when the disease was refractory, from a patient treated with antithyroid drugs. The sequence derives from a female donor with Graves disease. The rearrangement joins TRBV20-1 to TRBJ1-1, with D hard to call. The CDR3 here is CSAPRVRVAEAFF. The CDR3 DNA reads TGCAGTGCTCCCCGGGTTAGGGTCGCTGAAGCTTTCTTT.